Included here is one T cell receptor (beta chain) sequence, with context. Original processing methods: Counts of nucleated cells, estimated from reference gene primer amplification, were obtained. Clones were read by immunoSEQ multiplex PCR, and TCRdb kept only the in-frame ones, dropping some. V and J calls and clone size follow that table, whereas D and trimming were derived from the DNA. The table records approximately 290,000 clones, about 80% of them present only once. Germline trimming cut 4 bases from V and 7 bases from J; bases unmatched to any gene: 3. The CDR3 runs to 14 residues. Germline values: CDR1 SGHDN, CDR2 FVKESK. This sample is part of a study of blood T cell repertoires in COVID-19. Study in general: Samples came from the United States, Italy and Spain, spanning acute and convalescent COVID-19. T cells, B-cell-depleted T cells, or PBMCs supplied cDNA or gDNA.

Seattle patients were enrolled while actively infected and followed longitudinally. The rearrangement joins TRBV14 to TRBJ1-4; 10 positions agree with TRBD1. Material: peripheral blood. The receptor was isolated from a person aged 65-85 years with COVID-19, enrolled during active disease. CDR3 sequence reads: CASSRQGASEKLFF. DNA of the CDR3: TGTGCCAGCAGCCGACAGGGGGCGAGTGAAAAACTGTTTTTT.